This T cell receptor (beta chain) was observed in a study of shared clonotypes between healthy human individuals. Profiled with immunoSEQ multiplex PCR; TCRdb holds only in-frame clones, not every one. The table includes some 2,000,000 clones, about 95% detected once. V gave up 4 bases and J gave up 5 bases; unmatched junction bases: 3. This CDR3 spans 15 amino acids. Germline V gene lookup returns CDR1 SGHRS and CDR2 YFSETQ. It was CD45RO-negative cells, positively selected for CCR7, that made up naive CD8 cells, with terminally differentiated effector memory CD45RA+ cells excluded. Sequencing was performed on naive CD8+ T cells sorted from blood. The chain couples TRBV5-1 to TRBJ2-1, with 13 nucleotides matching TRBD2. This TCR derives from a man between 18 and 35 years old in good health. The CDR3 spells CASSPGLAGNNEQFF. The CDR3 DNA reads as TGCGCCAGCAGCCCGGGACTAGCGGGGAACAATGAGCAGTTCTTC. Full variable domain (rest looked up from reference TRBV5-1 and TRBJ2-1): KAGVTQTPRYLIKTRGQQVTLSCSPISGHRSVSWYQQTPGQGLQFLFEYFSETQRNKGNFPGRFSGRQFSNSRSEMNVSTLELGDSALYLCASSPGLAGNNEQFFGPGTRLTVL.